The 22 T cell receptor beta chains below all came from one sample that was sequenced in a study of cytomegalovirus exposure and HLA in healthy donors. Researchers ran the PCR with 60 Vbeta and 13 Jbeta primers. Generated by immunoSEQ multiplex PCR, the TCRdb table keeps only in-frame clones and is missing some. The table lists roughly 120,000 clones, over 8% of them singletons. Sample: PBMCs. The receptor source for this set is a man between 40 and 49 years old in good health and CMV-seronegative.

The chain uses TRBV5-6 and TRBJ1-1, with D perhaps matching TRBD1 (6 bases). Per germline, CDR1 SGHDT and CDR2 YYEEEE. V lost 0 bases, J lost 0 bases, and 15 bases lay in between. The CDR3 covers 17 residues. CDR3 nucleotide sequence: TGTGCCAGCAGCTTGGCACAGGGTTTTGCCATGAACACTGAAGCTTTCTTT. Encoded protein: CASSLAQGFAMNTEAFF.

V gene TRBV30 combines with J gene TRBJ1-2; D is undetermined. V lost 0 bases, J lost 8 bases, and 16 bases lay in between. CDR1 and CDR2 from the germline V gene are GTSNPN and SVGIG (reference sequence). The CDR3 contains 14 residues. CDR3 nucleotide sequence: TGTGCCTGGAGTGTATACGACAAGTCATACGGCTACACCTTC. It is translated as CAWSVYDKSYGYTF.

Concerning this clone: One end of the junction fails to match germline, which may point to a read error. V gene TRBV10-3 combines with J gene TRBJ1-6, with TRBD1 as a possible D gene (5 bases). Germline V gives CDR1 ENHRY, CDR2 SYGVKD. The CDR3 consists of 13 residues. CDR3 in amino acids: CAISVGGNSPLHF. The CDR3 nucleotides are TGTGCCATCAGTGTGGGGGGGAATTCGCCCCTCCACTTT.

This chain uses TRBV7-2 with TRBJ1-5, with TRBD1 identical over 7 bases. Trimming took 6 bases from V and 0 from J; bases not matched to a gene: 5. CDR3 size: 15 residues. Germline V CDR1 and CDR2: SGHTA, FQGNSA. DNA for the CDR3: TGTGCCAGCAGAGCAGGGGGATATAGCAATCAGCCCCAGCATTTT. Translated: CASRAGGYSNQPQHF.

This clone was counted between two and nine times. The chain joins TRBV7-2 to TRBJ2-7, with TRBD2 matching over 14 bases. The CDR3 sequence is 17 residues long. Germline V gene data show CDR1 as SGHTA and CDR2 as FQGNSA. The ends lost 5 bases at V and 5 bases at J; junction bases unmatched: 11. The CDR3 bases are TGTGCCAGCAGCCACGTGACTAGCGGGGGGGCCGTGGACGAGCAGTACTTC. Protein product: CASSHVTSGGAVDEQYF.

The chain is built from TRBV19 and TRBJ1-1; D not resolved. The V end lost 0 bases, the J end lost 2 bases, and 7 bases lay between the germline ends. Germline V gives CDR1 LNHDA, CDR2 SQIVND (reference sequence). This CDR3 has 14 residues. CDR3 bases: TGTGCCAGTAGTATAGAGGGAGTTAACACTGAAGCTTTCTTT. Translation gives CASSIEGVNTEAFF.

This clone was seen more than once but under ten times. This sequence joins TRBV4-3 and TRBJ1-3; D is ambiguous. This CDR3 has 14 amino acids. Germline loops: CDR1 LGHNA, CDR2 YSLEER. Trimming took 1 base from V and 0 from J, leaving 4 bases between them. The CDR3 here is CASSQASSGNTIYF. CDR3 sequence (DNA): TGCGCCAGCAGCCAAGCGAGCTCTGGAAACACCATATATTTT.

The V and J genes are TRBV5-1 and TRBJ1-2; possibly TRBD1 for D (5 bases). Germline loops: CDR1 SGHRS, CDR2 YFSETQ. The CDR3 sequence is 13 residues long. Trimming left V 2 bases short and J 6 bases short, with 11 bases between. For the CDR3, the DNA is TGCGCCAGCAGCTTTACCCAGGGCCATGGCTACACCTTC. This sequence encodes CASSFTQGHGYTF. Looking up the rest from reference TRBV5-1 and TRBJ1-2 gives the full variable domain: KAGVTQTPRYLIKTRGQQVTLSCSPISGHRSVSWYQQTPGQGLQFLFEYFSETQRNKGNFPGRFSGRQFSNSRSEMNVSTLELGDSALYLCASSFTQGHGYTFGSGTRLTVV.

The chain couples TRBV29-1 to TRBJ2-3, with a weak D call TRBD2 (5 bases). CDR1 is SQVTM and CDR2 is ANQGSEA in the germline V gene. The CDR3 spans 14 residues. V dropped 4 bases and J dropped 2 bases, with 13 bases sitting between them. The CDR3 DNA reads as TGCAGCGTTGTACGAGCGGTAGACACAGATACGCAGTATTTT. As protein: CSVVRAVDTDTQYF.

This clone was seen more than once but under ten times. This sequence joins TRBV9 and TRBJ1-1; D remains unclear. The CDR3 contains 15 residues. The germline V gene encodes CDR1 SGDLS and CDR2 YYNGEE. The germline V and J ends were trimmed by 3 bases and 2 bases, with 14 bases remaining between them. CDR3 DNA: TGTGCCAGCAGCGCCGTCGGAGGGAGCAACACTGAAGCTTTCTTT. This encodes CASSAVGGSNTEAFF. Supplemented by reference TRBV9 and TRBJ1-1, the full variable domain reads DSGVTQTPKHLITATGQRVTLRCSPRSGDLSVYWYQQSLDQGLQFLIQYYNGEERAKGNILERFSAQQFPDLHSELNLSSLELGDSALYFCASSAVGGSNTEAFFGQGTRLTVV.

This rearrangement joins TRBV4-2 to TRBJ2-7; tentatively, D is TRBD2 (6 bases). CDR3 length: 15 amino acids. The ends were cut back, 3 bases at V and 0 bases at J, with 12 bases in the middle. The germline V gene encodes CDR1 LGHNA and CDR2 YNFKEQ. The CDR3 DNA sequence: TGTGCCAGCAGCCAGGGGATGGGACTCTCCTACGAGCAGTACTTC. Translating it yields CASSQGMGLSYEQYF.

This rearrangement joins TRBV4-3 to TRBJ1-1; D possibly corresponds to TRBD1 (6 bases). The CDR3 extends over 14 amino acids. Germline CDR1 reads LGHNA; CDR2 reads YSLEER. V shed 0 bases and J shed 1 base, with 6 bases lying between them. The CDR3 DNA reads TGCGCCAGCAGCCAAGACAGGGGGAACACTGAAGCTTTCTTT. This codes for CASSQDRGNTEAFF.

V and J are TRBV6-5 and TRBJ2-4; TRBD2 aligns across 8 bases. The CDR3 spans 14 residues. With V trimmed by 9 bases and J by 1 base, 5 bases remained unmatched. Per the germline V gene, CDR1 is MNHEY and CDR2 is SVGAGI. The CDR3, as DNA: TGTGCCAGTTTCAGCGGGGGTGCCAAAAACATTCAGTACTTC. Amino acid sequence: CASFSGGAKNIQYF.

This chain joins TRBV30 and TRBJ1-5; possibly TRBD1 for D (6 bases). The CDR3 length is 14 residues. The V end lost 2 bases, the J end lost 2 bases, and 10 bases lay between the germline ends. CDR1 is GTSNPN and CDR2 is SVGIG in the germline V gene (reference sequence). CDR3 nucleotide sequence: TGTGCCTGGAGTTTAGCAGGGGGCAATCAGCCCCAGCATTTT. It translates to CAWSLAGGNQPQHF.

The CDR3 loop is CASIRQRTDTQYF. The DNA of the CDR3 is TGTGCCAGCATCAGACAGAGGACAGATACGCAGTATTTT. V is TRBV2 and J is TRBJ2-3, with D perhaps TRBD1 (5 bases). The CDR3 runs to 13 residues. Per the germline V gene, CDR1 is SNHLY and CDR2 is FYNNEI. Between the trimmed V and J ends, which lost 7 bases and 3 bases, there was a span of 11 bases.

The chain carries TRBV5-6 and TRBJ2-2, with 8 bases that match TRBD1. Germline CDR1 is SGHDT and CDR2 is YYEEEE. J gave up 4 bases and V 4 bases, and 9 bases lay outside the gene matches. The CDR3 spans 16 residues. The CDR3 coding sequence is TGTGCCAGCAGCGAACTCAGGGGGCAGGGCACCGGGGAGCTGTTTTTT. Amino acid sequence: CASSELRGQGTGELFF.

This chain links TRBV5-6 with TRBJ2-7; TRBD1 matches at 7 bases. V dropped 1 base and J dropped 3; count of bases not matched to a gene: 4. The CDR3 runs 14 residues. CDR1 SGHDT and CDR2 YYEEEE come from the germline V gene. In nucleotides, the CDR3 is TGTGCCAGCAGCTTGAGGGGGCTAGACTACGAGCAGTACTTC. Encoded protein: CASSLRGLDYEQYF.

The J gene is TRBJ2-1, the V gene TRBV4-1; 14 bases fit TRBD2. Germline CDR1 MGHRA, CDR2 YSYEKL. The CDR3 runs 14 residues. Trimming took 5 bases from V and 9 from J; bases not matched to a gene: 3. CDR3 DNA: TGCGCCAGCAGCAAGGGACTAGCGGGGGTTGAGCAGTTCTTC. Amino acids: CASSKGLAGVEQFF.

V usage is TRBV9 and J usage is TRBJ2-7, with D perhaps matching TRBD1 (6 bases). CDR3 length: 14 amino acids. From germline, CDR1 is SGDLS and CDR2 YYNGEE. Trimming took 4 bases from V and 5 from J, leaving 16 bases between them. CDR3 region: CASSPTGLDNEQYF. CDR3 coding DNA: TGTGCCAGCAGCCCAACAGGGTTGGACAACGAGCAGTACTTC.

V is TRBV27 and J is TRBJ1-1, with TRBD1 as a possible D gene (6 bases). Trimming shortened V by 5 bases and J by 0 bases, and 10 bases separated the two germline ends. CDR3 length: 14 residues. Germline values: CDR1 MNHEY, CDR2 SMNVEV (reference sequence). The CDR3, as DNA: TGTGCCAGCAGTCAGACAGGATTGAACACTGAAGCTTTCTTT. It codes for CASSQTGLNTEAFF.

V gene TRBV27 combines with J gene TRBJ2-7; D is unclear. Germline assignment: CDR1 MNHEY and CDR2 SMNVEV (reference sequence). V was shortened by 5 bases and J by 0 bases, with 5 bases between the two germline ends. This CDR3 is 12 amino acids long. The CDR3 DNA follows: TGTGCCAGCAGTCCCCTCTCCTACGAGCAGTACTTC. Amino acids: CASSPLSYEQYF.

There are a few counts of this clone. CDR3 sequence reads: CASSFGSYEQYF. In DNA, the CDR3 is TGCGCCAGCAGCTTCGGTAGTTACGAGCAGTACTTC. The rearrangement links TRBV5-1 to TRBJ2-7; D gene uncertain. The CDR3 sequence is 12 residues long. Trimming took off 2 bases at V and 4 bases at J, with 7 bases between the two ends. From germline, CDR1 is SGHRS and CDR2 YFSETQ.